This passage covers 23 T cell receptor beta chains from one sample sequenced in a study of blood T cell repertoires in COVID-19. Sequencing used immunoSEQ multiplex PCR; TCRdb keeps in-frame clones, though not all of them. The repertoire holds about 180,000 clones, with approximately 86% as singletons. The sequencing sample was made of peripheral blood. The source is a woman of 80 years or more with acute or convalescent COVID-19.

The gene calls are TRBV5-4 and TRBJ2-5; D unresolved. This CDR3 contains 13 residues. V was clipped by 0 bases and J by 5 bases, with 8 bases between them. CDR1 and CDR2 (germline): SGHNT, YYREEE (reference sequence). DNA for the CDR3: TGTGCCAGCAGCTTGGTCGGGTCGGAGACCCAGTACTTC. Amino acids: CASSLVGSETQYF.

The rearrangement uses TRBV6-1 and TRBJ1-2, with 7 positions matching TRBD1. Germline values: CDR1 MNHNS, CDR2 SASEGT. The CDR3 spans 17 residues. J lost 7 bases, V lost 0 bases, and 14 bases had no gene match. The CDR3 bases are TGTGCCAGCAGTGAAGCGCGGCTCAGGGGGTCCTGGAGTGGCTACACCTTC. The encoded protein is CASSEARLRGSWSGYTF.

For this clone: The junction shows a germline mismatch at one end, possibly a read error. The chain uses TRBV3-1 (or the pseudogene TRBV3-2) and TRBJ2-5; 11 bases line up with TRBD2. The CDR3 is 18 amino acids. Germline V gene data show CDR1 as LGHDT and CDR2 as YNNKEL (reference sequence). The CDR3 loop reads CASSQADRGGTSGPAHYF. CDR3 nucleotides: TGTGCCAGCAGCCAAGCGGACAGGGGAGGGACTAGCGGACCGGCCCACTACTTC.

The V gene is TRBV9, the J gene TRBJ2-7; tentatively, D is TRBD2 (5 bases). Germline values: CDR1 SGDLS, CDR2 YYNGEE. There are 13 residues in the CDR3. Between the trimmed V and J ends, which lost 3 bases and 6 bases, there was a span of 13 bases. The CDR3 coding sequence is TGTGCCAGCAGCGCCGGAAACCGGGGCGAGCAGTACTTC. Translating gives CASSAGNRGEQYF.

The chain joins TRBV6-2 or TRBV6-3 to TRBJ2-7, with 7 bases that match TRBD1. The trim removed 5 bases at V and 3 bases at J, leaving 4 bases unmatched. CDR1 is MNHEY and CDR2 is SVGEGT in the germline V gene. This CDR3 contains 13 residues. In nucleotides, the CDR3 is TGTGCCAGCAGTCCGGGACAGTTCTACGAGCAGTACTTC. As protein: CASSPGQFYEQYF.

The genes are TRBV15 and TRBJ1-4; D is ambiguous. This CDR3 spans 14 amino acids. V was shortened by 0 bases and J by 3 bases, with 5 bases between the two germline ends. Germline assignment: CDR1 LNHNV and CDR2 YYDKDF (reference sequence). The CDR3 sequence is CATSRDPANEKLFF. Here the CDR3 DNA reads TGTGCCACCAGCAGAGATCCCGCTAATGAAAAACTGTTTTTT.

The J gene is TRBJ1-3, the V gene TRBV7-2; D perhaps matches TRBD1 (5 bases). Per the germline V gene, CDR1 is SGHTA and CDR2 is FQGNSA. CDR3 length equals 15 residues. Deletions cut 5 bases from V and 2 bases from J, with 13 bases between. CDR3 DNA: TGTGCCAGCAGCATACCCACAGGACCTGGAAACACCATATATTTT. Its protein is CASSIPTGPGNTIYF.

The chain carries TRBV5-1 and TRBJ2-7; the match to TRBD1 covers 9 bases. The V gene's germline CDR1 is SGHRS and CDR2 YFSETQ. The CDR3 spans 14 residues. V lost 6 bases to trimming and J lost 2 bases; unmatched junction nucleotides: 6. The CDR3: CASKAGTGPYEQYF. The CDR3 DNA reads as TGCGCCAGCAAGGCCGGGACAGGGCCCTACGAGCAGTACTTC.

The chain carries TRBV5-1 and TRBJ2-3; the match to TRBD2 covers 13 bases. V lost 0 bases to trimming and J lost 0 bases; unmatched junction nucleotides: 4. Germline-derived CDR1 and CDR2 are SGHRS and YFSETQ. This CDR3 contains 18 residues. The CDR3 region has the DNA TGCGCCAGCAGCTTGGGACTAGCGGGGGGCTACAGCACAGATACGCAGTATTTT. Its translation: CASSLGLAGGYSTDTQYF.

This chain uses TRBV3-1 (or the pseudogene TRBV3-2) with TRBJ2-1; D remains unclear. This CDR3 is built from 15 residues. CDR1 LGHDT and CDR2 YNNKEL come from the germline V gene (reference sequence). Trimming shortened V by 4 bases and J by 8 bases, and 18 bases separated the two germline ends. The chain's CDR3 is CASSLLEVAIDEQFF. As DNA, the CDR3 is TGTGCCAGCAGCCTCCTCGAGGTAGCTATTGATGAGCAGTTCTTC.

The chain carries TRBV7-2 and TRBJ1-2; D ambiguous. The CDR3 is made up of 14 amino acids. CDR1 and CDR2 from the germline V gene are SGHTA and FQGNSA. V was pared by 3 bases and J by 8 bases, with 16 bases between. CDR3 loop: CASSFAAPLEGYTF. The DNA for the CDR3 is TGTGCCAGCAGCTTTGCGGCTCCATTAGAGGGCTACACCTTC.

V is TRBV7-9 and J is TRBJ2-2; TRBD1 matches 7 bases. CDR3 length: 14 amino acids. Germline V gene sequence: CDR1 SEHNR, CDR2 FQNEAQ (reference sequence). The CDR3 sequence is CVLDRSTGPGELFF. The CDR3 region has the DNA TGTGTTCTCGACCGGTCGACAGGGCCAGGGGAGCTGTTTTTT. The whole variable domain, remainder taken from reference TRBV7-9 and TRBJ2-2, is DTGVSQNPRHKITKRGQNVTFRCDPISEHNRLYWYRQTLGQGPEFLTYFQNEAQLEKSRLLSDRFSAERPKGSFSTLEIQRTEQGDSAMYLCVLDRSTGPGELFFGEGSRLTVL.

The chain combines TRBV12-3 or TRBV12-4 with TRBJ1-1; D remains unclear. The CDR3 sequence is 12 residues long. V lost 1 base, J lost 10 bases, and 10 bases lay in between. This CDR3 is CASSLVGVLAFF. CDR3 DNA sequence: TGTGCCAGCAGTTTAGTCGGGGTGTTAGCTTTCTTT.

This clone came up a few times. This sequence joins TRBV10-1 and TRBJ2-7; possibly TRBD1 for D (6 bases). Trimming shortened V by 0 bases and J by 7 bases, and 10 bases separated the two germline ends. The CDR3 is 13 residues long. Looked up from germline, CDR1 is WNHNN and CDR2 is SYGVQD (reference sequence). CDR3 sequence reads: CASSESGAGEQYF. The CDR3 nucleotides are TGCGCCAGCAGTGAGTCGGGGGCAGGGGAGCAGTACTTC.

The J gene is TRBJ2-2, the V gene TRBV9, with 10 bases aligning to TRBD1. CDR1 SGDLS and CDR2 YYNGEE come from the germline V gene. The V gene end was trimmed by 4 bases and the J gene end by 4 bases; junction bases not matched to a gene: 7. The CDR3 consists of 16 residues. This CDR3 reads CASSPPGTGVTGELFF. CDR3 DNA sequence: TGTGCCAGCAGCCCTCCCGGGACAGGGGTCACCGGGGAGCTGTTTTTT. The variable domain in full, completed from reference TRBV9 and TRBJ2-2, reads DSGVTQTPKHLITATGQRVTLRCSPRSGDLSVYWYQQSLDQGLQFLIQYYNGEERAKGNILERFSAQQFPDLHSELNLSSLELGDSALYFCASSPPGTGVTGELFFGEGSRLTVL.

The CDR3 loop is CAISESTRGFNEQFF. The CDR3 DNA follows: TGTGCCATCAGTGAGTCGACTAGAGGGTTCAATGAGCAGTTCTTC. This chain uses TRBV10-3 with TRBJ2-1, with a weak D call TRBD2 (6 bases). The CDR3 is 15 amino acids. Germline CDR1 reads ENHRY; CDR2 reads SYGVKD. Trimming took 0 bases from V and 6 from J, leaving 12 bases between them.

V is TRBV15 and J is TRBJ1-3, with D possibly being TRBD1 (5 bases). The CDR3 is 15 residues long. The V end was cut by 0 bases, the J end by 2 bases, with 8 bases between. Germline CDR1 and CDR2: LNHNV and YYDKDF (reference sequence). The CDR3 sequence is CATSRDRGAGNTIYF. The CDR3 DNA reads TGTGCCACCAGCAGAGATCGGGGGGCTGGAAACACCATATATTTT.

V is TRBV11-3 and J is TRBJ1-3; D is unresolved. The CDR3 runs to 16 residues. Deletions cut 3 bases from V and 0 bases from J, with 12 bases between. The germline V gene has CDR1 SGHNT and CDR2 YENEEA. CDR3 DNA: TGTGCCAGCAGCTTCGCAGGTCCGAACTCTGGAAACACCATATATTTT. Translating gives CASSFAGPNSGNTIYF.

CDR3 in amino acids: CASSLGPVTGANVLTF. The CDR3 DNA reads as TGCGCCAGCAGCTTGGGTCCGGTAACTGGGGCCAACGTCCTGACTTTC. The rearrangement links TRBV5-1 to TRBJ2-6, with D hard to call. The germline V and J ends were trimmed by 0 bases and 2 bases, with 9 bases remaining between them. Germline loops: CDR1 SGHRS, CDR2 YFSETQ. The CDR3 totals 16 residues.

J is TRBJ1-1 and V is TRBV5-4; a weak D match, TRBD1 (5 bases). V lost 6 bases and J lost 1, with 10 bases in between. The germline CDR1 and CDR2 sequences are SGHNT and YYREEE (reference sequence). This CDR3 has 13 residues. The CDR3 DNA is TGTGCCAGCAAGACGCAGGGGAACACTGAAGCTTTCTTT. Residues: CASKTQGNTEAFF.

The CDR3 spells CATSRDLYNSPLHF. As DNA, the CDR3 is TGTGCCACCAGCAGAGATTTATATAATTCACCCCTCCACTTT. V gene TRBV15 combines with J gene TRBJ1-6, with D uncertain. V lost 0 bases and J lost 4, with 4 bases in between. CDR3 length: 14 residues. CDR1 and CDR2 from the germline V gene are LNHNV and YYDKDF (reference sequence).

V is TRBV3-1 (or the pseudogene TRBV3-2) and J is TRBJ1-5; D is unresolved. The V and J ends lost 1 base and 7 bases respectively, with 11 bases between them. The CDR3 extends over 14 amino acids. CDR1 and CDR2 from the germline V gene are LGHDT and YNNKEL (reference sequence). The CDR3 nucleotides read TGTGCCAGCAGCCAAGGGTCAGGAAAGCAGCCCCAGCATTTT. Its protein product is CASSQGSGKQPQHF.

CDR3 residues: CASSLGLVGYQETQYF. The CDR3 nucleotides are TGTGCCAGCAGCTTAGGACTAGTGGGGTACCAAGAGACCCAGTACTTC. The rearrangement links TRBV7-7 to TRBJ2-5; D perhaps matches TRBD2 (6 bases). V was pared by 1 base and J by 0 bases, with 12 bases between. CDR1 and CDR2 from the germline V gene are SSHAT and FNYEAQ (reference sequence). The CDR3 has 16 residues.